These T cell receptor beta chains were read from a single sample in a study of blood T cell repertoires in COVID-19. Generated by immunoSEQ multiplex PCR, the TCRdb table keeps only in-frame clones and is missing some. The sample yields more than 95,000 clones, about 82% seen once. The sample comprised peripheral blood. The receptors shown here come from a human donor in a cohort sampled during active COVID-19. Each CDR3 is given with its conserved first and last residue. A D gene is named only where the DNA matches it firmly. Size is stated for part of the rows, as once, few or many counts, or as a class when the clone is expanded.

j_call clone_size d_call v_call cdr3_aa cdr3_nt
TRBJ2-2 few . TRBV12-3/TRBV12-4 CASNPLASGELFF TGTGCCAGCAATCCCCTAGCCTCCGGGGAGCTGTTTTTT
TRBJ1-2 . . TRBV18 CASSPPGGDYGYTF TGTGCCAGCTCACCACCTGGGGGGGACTATGGCTACACCTTC
TRBJ1-1 . . TRBV6-5 CASSHEFGTEAFF TGTGCCAGCTCCCATGAGTTCGGCACTGAAGCTTTCTTT
TRBJ2-5 once TRBD1 TRBV6-5 CASRDRVGETQYF TGTGCCAGCAGGGACAGGGTAGGAGAGACCCAGTACTTC
TRBJ1-1 once . TRBV2 CASRLEITRRAEAFF TGTGCCAGCAGATTAGAAATAACGAGACGGGCTGAAGCTTTCTTT
TRBJ1-5 . . TRBV6-1 CASSEGQGNQPQHF TGTGCCAGCAGTGAAGGGCAGGGGAATCAGCCCCAGCATTTT
TRBJ2-7 . . TRBV19 CASTNSAYEQYF TGTGCCAGTACCAACTCCGCATACGAGCAGTACTTC
TRBJ2-7 . TRBD2 TRBV7-2 CASSSPSGRHKYEQYF TGTGCCAGCAGCTCTCCTAGCGGGAGGCACAAATACGAGCAGTACTTC
TRBJ1-1 . TRBD1 TRBV11-2 CASSLVTGGITEAFF TGTGCCAGCAGCTTAGTTACAGGGGGCATCACTGAAGCTTTCTTT
TRBJ1-2 . . TRBV6-5 CASTKPGGLYGYTF TGTGCCAGCACCAAACCAGGCGGACTCTATGGCTACACCTTC
TRBJ2-7 once TRBD2 TRBV4-3 CASSQVLAGVHEQYF TGCGCCAGCAGCCAAGTTCTAGCGGGAGTCCACGAGCAGTACTTC
TRBJ2-7 . . TRBV7-2 CASSLSSAAYEQYF TGTGCCAGCAGCTTGTCAAGTGCGGCCTACGAGCAGTACTTC
TRBJ1-1 . . TRBV6-5 CAGRDTANTEAFF TGTGCCGGCCGGGACACAGCGAACACTGAAGCTTTCTTT
TRBJ1-4 . . TRBV5-1 CASSVQLNEKLFF TGCGCCAGCAGCGTCCAGTTAAATGAAAAACTGTTTTTT
TRBJ1-4 . TRBD1 TRBV5-1 CASSRVSGTGVEKLFF TGCGCCAGCAGCCGGGTCTCCGGGACAGGGGTTGAAAAACTGTTTTTT
TRBJ2-1 . . TRBV3-1/TRBV3-2 CASSQATTTGEQFF TGTGCCAGCAGCCAAGCGACCACCACAGGGGAGCAGTTCTTC
TRBJ2-7 . . TRBV28 CASSLGNPYEQYF TGTGCCAGCAGTTTAGGCAATCCCTACGAGCAGTACTTC
TRBJ1-2 . . TRBV4-1 CASSQDMTGYGYTF TGCGCCAGCAGCCAAGATATGACGGGGTATGGCTACACCTTC
TRBJ2-3 . . TRBV9 CASSGGRGDTQYF TGTGCCAGCAGCGGGGGTCGGGGAGATACGCAGTATTTT
TRBJ2-7 . TRBD1 TRBV6-6 CASSYGTGTGAYEQYF TGTGCCAGCAGTTACGGAACCGGGACAGGAGCCTACGAGCAGTACTTC
TRBJ1-1 . . TRBV27 CASSLFMNTEAFF TGTGCCAGCAGTTTATTTATGAACACTGAAGCTTTCTTT
TRBJ1-1 . . TRBV10-1 CASSESGGGSTEAFF TGCGCCAGCAGTGAGTCGGGGGGCGGGAGCACTGAAGCTTTCTTT
TRBJ2-3 . . TRBV4-2 CASSQEGREADTQYF TGTGCCAGCAGCCAAGAAGGCAGGGAGGCAGATACGCAGTATTTT
TRBJ2-1 . TRBD1 TRBV4-1 CASSLPGQGPNEQFF TGCGCCAGCAGCCTGCCGGGACAGGGACCGAATGAGCAGTTCTTC
TRBJ2-3 . . TRBV21-1 CASSIFDRGAQRHDTQYF TGTGCCAGCAGCATATTTGACAGGGGAGCTCAGCGCCACGATACGCAGTATTTT
TRBJ2-3 . . TRBV4-1 CASSHPWGEAGTQYF TGCGCCAGCAGCCATCCCTGGGGAGAAGCTGGTACGCAGTATTTT
TRBJ1-1 . TRBD1 TRBV4-3 CASSQEGGRTEAFF TGCGCCAGCAGCCAAGAAGGGGGCCGCACTGAAGCTTTCTTT
TRBJ2-3 once TRBD2 TRBV7-9 CASSTSGRTDTQYF TGTGCCAGCAGCACTAGCGGACGCACAGATACGCAGTATTTT
TRBJ2-3 . TRBD1 TRBV7-7 CASSLGGTGGADTQYF TGTGCCAGCAGCTTAGGCGGGACAGGGGGCGCAGATACGCAGTATTTT
TRBJ1-2 once . TRBV19 CASSITGSLYGYTF TGTGCCAGTAGTATCACTGGGAGCCTCTATGGCTACACCTTC
TRBJ2-1 . . TRBV6-6 CASSLGSEQFF TGTGCCAGCAGTTTGGGGAGCGAGCAGTTCTTC